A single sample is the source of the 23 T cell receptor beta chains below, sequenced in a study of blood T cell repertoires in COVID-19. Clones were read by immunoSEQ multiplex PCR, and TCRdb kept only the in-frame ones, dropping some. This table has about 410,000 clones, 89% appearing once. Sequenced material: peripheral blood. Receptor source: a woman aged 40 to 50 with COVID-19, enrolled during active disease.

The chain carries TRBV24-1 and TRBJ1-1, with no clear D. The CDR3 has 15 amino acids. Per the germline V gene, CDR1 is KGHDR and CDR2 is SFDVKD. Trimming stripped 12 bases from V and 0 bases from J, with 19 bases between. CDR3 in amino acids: CAACFGSHMNTEAFF. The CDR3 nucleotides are TGTGCCGCCTGTTTTGGGAGCCACATGAACACTGAAGCTTTCTTT.

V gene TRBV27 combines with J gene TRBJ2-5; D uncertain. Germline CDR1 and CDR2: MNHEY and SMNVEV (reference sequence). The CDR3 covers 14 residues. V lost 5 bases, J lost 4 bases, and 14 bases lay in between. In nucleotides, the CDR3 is TGTGCCAGCAGTGGCGGATCCGGGTTAGAGACCCAGTACTTC. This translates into CASSGGSGLETQYF.

DNA for the CDR3: TGTGCCAGCAGTCGGTCGGACAGGGTCTGGCTATCAACGTCCTACGAGCAGTACTTC. As protein: CASSRSDRVWLSTSYEQYF. The rearrangement uses TRBV28 and TRBJ2-7; TRBD1 matches at 8 bases. This CDR3 has 19 amino acids. V lost 5 bases to trimming and J lost 1 base; unmatched junction nucleotides: 19. Germline lookup yields CDR1 MDHEN and CDR2 SYDVKM.

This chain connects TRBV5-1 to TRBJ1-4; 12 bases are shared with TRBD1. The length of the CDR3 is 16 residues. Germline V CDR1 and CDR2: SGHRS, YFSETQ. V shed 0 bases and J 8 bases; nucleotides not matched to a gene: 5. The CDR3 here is CASSLEGGTGGEKLFF. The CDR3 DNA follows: TGCGCCAGCAGCTTGGAAGGGGGGACAGGGGGCGAAAAACTGTTTTTT.

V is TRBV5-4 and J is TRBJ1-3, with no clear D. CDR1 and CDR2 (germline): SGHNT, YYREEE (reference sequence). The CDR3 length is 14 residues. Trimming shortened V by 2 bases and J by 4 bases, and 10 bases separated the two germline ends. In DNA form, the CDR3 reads TGTGCCAGCAGCTTAAGCGGGTCCGGAAACACCATATATTTT. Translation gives CASSLSGSGNTIYF.

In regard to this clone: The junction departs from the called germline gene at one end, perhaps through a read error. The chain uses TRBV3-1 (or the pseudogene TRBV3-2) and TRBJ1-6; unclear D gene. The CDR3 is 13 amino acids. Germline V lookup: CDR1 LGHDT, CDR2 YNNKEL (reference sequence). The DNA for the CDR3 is TGTGCCAGCAGCCAAGACCTGAGTTCACCCCACCACTTT. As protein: CASSQDLSSPHHF.

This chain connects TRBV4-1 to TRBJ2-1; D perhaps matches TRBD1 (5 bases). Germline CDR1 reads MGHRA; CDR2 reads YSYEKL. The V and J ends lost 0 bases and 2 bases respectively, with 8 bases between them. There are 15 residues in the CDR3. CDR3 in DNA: TGCGCCAGCAGCCAAGACAGGGTCGCCTACAATGAGCAGTTCTTC. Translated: CASSQDRVAYNEQFF.

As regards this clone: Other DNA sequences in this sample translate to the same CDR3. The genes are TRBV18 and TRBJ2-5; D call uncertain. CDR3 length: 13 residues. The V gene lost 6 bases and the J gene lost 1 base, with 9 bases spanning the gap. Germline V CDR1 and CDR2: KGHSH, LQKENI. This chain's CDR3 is CASSPGLQETQYF. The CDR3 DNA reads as TGTGCCAGCTCCCCTGGGCTCCAAGAGACCCAGTACTTC.

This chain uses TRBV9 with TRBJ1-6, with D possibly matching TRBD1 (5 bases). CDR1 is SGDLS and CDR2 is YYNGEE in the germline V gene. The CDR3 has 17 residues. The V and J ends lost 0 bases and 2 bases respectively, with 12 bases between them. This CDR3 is CASSVGQGRTYNSPLHF. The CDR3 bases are TGTGCCAGCAGCGTAGGGCAGGGTAGGACCTATAATTCACCCCTCCACTTT.

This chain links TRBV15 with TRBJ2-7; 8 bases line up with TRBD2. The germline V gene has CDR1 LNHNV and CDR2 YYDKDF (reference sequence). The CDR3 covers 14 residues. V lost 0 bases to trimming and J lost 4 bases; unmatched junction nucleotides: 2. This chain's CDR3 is CATSRELAAYEQYF. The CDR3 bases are TGTGCCACCAGCAGAGAACTAGCGGCGTACGAGCAGTACTTC.

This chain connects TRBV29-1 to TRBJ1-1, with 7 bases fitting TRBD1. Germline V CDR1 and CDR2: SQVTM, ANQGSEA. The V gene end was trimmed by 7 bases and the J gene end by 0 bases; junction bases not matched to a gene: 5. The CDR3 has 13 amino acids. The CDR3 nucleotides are TGCAGCGCCTCACAGGGGTTGAACACTGAAGCTTTCTTT. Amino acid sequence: CSASQGLNTEAFF. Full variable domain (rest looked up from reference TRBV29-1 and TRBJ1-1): SAVISQKPSRDICQRGTSLTIQCQVDSQVTMMFWYRQQPGQSLTLIATANQGSEATYESGFVIDKFPISRPNLTFSTLTVSNMSPEDSSIYLCSASQGLNTEAFFGQGTRLTVV.

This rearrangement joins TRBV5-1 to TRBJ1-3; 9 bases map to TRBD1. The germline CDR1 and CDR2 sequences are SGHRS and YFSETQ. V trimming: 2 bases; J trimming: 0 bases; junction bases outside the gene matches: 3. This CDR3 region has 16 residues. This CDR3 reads CASSFRTGASGNTIYF. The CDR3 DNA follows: TGCGCCAGCAGCTTTAGGACAGGGGCCTCTGGAAACACCATATATTTT.

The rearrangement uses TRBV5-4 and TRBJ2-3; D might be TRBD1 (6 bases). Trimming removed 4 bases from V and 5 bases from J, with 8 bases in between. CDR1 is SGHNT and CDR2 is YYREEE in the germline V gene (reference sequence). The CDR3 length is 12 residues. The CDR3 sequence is CASSPTGDTQYF. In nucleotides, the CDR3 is TGTGCCAGCAGCCCGACAGGAGATACGCAGTATTTT.

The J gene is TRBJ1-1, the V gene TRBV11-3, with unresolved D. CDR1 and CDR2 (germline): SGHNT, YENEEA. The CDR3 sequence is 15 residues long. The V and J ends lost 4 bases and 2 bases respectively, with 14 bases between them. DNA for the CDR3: TGTGCCAGCAGCTCTGGTGGGCCCCCTAACACTGAAGCTTTCTTT. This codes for CASSSGGPPNTEAFF.

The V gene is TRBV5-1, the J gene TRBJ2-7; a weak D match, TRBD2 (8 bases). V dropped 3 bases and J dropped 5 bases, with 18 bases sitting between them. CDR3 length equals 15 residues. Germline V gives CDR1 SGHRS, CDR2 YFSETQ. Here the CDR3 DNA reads TGCGCCAGCAGCTCCACGGGAGGGGGCGTGGACGAGCAGTACTTC. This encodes CASSSTGGGVDEQYF. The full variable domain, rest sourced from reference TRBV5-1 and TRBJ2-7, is KAGVTQTPRYLIKTRGQQVTLSCSPISGHRSVSWYQQTPGQGLQFLFEYFSETQRNKGNFPGRFSGRQFSNSRSEMNVSTLELGDSALYLCASSSTGGGVDEQYFGPGTRLTVT.

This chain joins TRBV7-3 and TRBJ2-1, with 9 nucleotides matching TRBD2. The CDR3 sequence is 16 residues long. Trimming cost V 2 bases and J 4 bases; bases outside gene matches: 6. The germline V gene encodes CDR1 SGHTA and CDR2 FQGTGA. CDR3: CASSLPGGGAYNEQFF. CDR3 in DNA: TGTGCCAGCAGCTTACCTGGCGGGGGGGCTTACAATGAGCAGTTCTTC. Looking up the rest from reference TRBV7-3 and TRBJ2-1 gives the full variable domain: GAGVSQTPSNKVTEKGKYVELRCDPISGHTALYWYRQSLGQGPEFLIYFQGTGAADDSGLPNDRFFAVRPEGSVSTLKIQRTERGDSAVYLCASSLPGGGAYNEQFFGPGTRLTVL.

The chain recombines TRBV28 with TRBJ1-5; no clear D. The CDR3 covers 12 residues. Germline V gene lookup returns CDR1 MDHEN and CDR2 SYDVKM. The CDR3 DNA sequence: TGTGCGGTGAATAGAGGCAATCAGCCCCAGCATTTT. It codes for CAVNRGNQPQHF.

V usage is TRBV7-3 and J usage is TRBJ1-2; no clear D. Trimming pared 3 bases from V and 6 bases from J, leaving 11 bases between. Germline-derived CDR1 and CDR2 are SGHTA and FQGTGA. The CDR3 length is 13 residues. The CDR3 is CASSFSPGDGYTF. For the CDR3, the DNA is TGTGCCAGCAGCTTTAGTCCCGGGGATGGCTACACCTTC.

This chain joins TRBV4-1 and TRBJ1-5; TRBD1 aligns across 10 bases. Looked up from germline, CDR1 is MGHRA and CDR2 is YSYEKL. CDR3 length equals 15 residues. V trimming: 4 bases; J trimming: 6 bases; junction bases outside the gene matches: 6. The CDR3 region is CASSRLTGGGQPQHF. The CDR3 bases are TGCGCCAGCAGCCGTTTGACAGGGGGCGGTCAGCCCCAGCATTTT.

The CDR3, as DNA: TGTGCCAGTAGTCCCAGGGGATCTAATGGAGAGACCCAGTACTTC. It encodes CASSPRGSNGETQYF. The chain is built from TRBV19 and TRBJ2-5; a weak D match, TRBD1 (6 bases). Germline CDR1 reads LNHDA; CDR2 reads SQIVND (reference sequence). The CDR3 totals 15 residues. The V gene lost 5 bases and the J gene lost 4 bases, with 17 bases spanning the gap. Variable domain in full (rest from reference TRBV19 and TRBJ2-5): DGGITQSPKYLFRKEGQNVTLSCEQNLNHDAMYWYRQDPGQGLRLIYYSQIVNDFQKGDIAEGYSVSREKKESFPLTVTSAQKNPTAFYLCASSPRGSNGETQYFGPGTRLLVL.

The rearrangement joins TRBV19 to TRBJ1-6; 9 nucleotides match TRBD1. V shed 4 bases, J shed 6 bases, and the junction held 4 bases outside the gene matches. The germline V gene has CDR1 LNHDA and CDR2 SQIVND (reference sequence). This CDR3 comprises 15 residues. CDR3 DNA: TGTGCCAGTAGTAGCCAGACAGGGGGTAATTCACCCCTCCACTTT. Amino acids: CASSSQTGGNSPLHF.

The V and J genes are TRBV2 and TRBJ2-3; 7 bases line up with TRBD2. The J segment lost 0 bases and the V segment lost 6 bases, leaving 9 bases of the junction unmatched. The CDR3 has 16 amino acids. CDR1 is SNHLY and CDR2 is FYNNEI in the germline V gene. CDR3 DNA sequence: TGTGCCAGCAGGGGGAGGCCCGGGAGGAGCACAGATACGCAGTATTTT. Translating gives CASRGRPGRSTDTQYF.

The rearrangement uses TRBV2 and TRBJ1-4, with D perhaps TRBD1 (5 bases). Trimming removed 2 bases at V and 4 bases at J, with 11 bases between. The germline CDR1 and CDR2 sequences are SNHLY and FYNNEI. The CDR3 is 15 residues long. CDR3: CASSEQGGDNEKLFF. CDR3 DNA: TGTGCCAGCAGTGAACAGGGCGGGGATAATGAAAAACTGTTTTTT.